Below are 25 T cell receptor beta chains sequenced from a single sample in a study of blood T cells in healthy people across ages. Together with a sample-barcoded 5' primer, a J-beta primer mix was included in a second PCR lasting roughly 6 to 12 cycles. MiXCR, applied by TCRdb to the 5' RACE reads, yields one record per CDR3 protein. The sample yields some 1,500,000 distinct CDR3 sequences, 42% seen once. Specimen: blood. The receptors were gathered from a woman aged 18 to 35 in good health.

The V gene is TRBV15, the J gene TRBJ2-4, with no clear D. Germline assignment: CDR1 LNHNV and CDR2 YYDKDF (reference sequence). The germline V and J ends were trimmed by 1 base and 5 bases, with 15 bases remaining between them. The CDR3 loop spans 16 amino acids. The CDR3 coding sequence is TGTGCCACCAGCAGAGGGCAAAGGGATTGGGAAAACATTCAGTACTTC. Amino acid sequence: CATSRGQRDWENIQYF. The full variable domain, with the rest looked up from reference TRBV15 and TRBJ2-4, is DAMVIQNPRYQVTQFGKPVTLSCSQTLNHNVMYWYQQKSSQAPKLLFHYYDKDFNNEADTPDNFQSRRPNTSFCFLDIRSPGLGDTAMYLCATSRGQRDWENIQYFGAGTRLSVL.

This clonotype has a handful of counts. The chain links TRBV12-5 to TRBJ2-7; 8 bases line up with TRBD1. J gave up 2 bases and V 1 base, and 4 bases lay outside the gene matches. This CDR3 comprises 15 residues. Germline lookup yields CDR1 LGHNT and CDR2 FRNRAP. In nucleotides, the CDR3 is TGTGCTAGTGGTTTGGGACAGGGGAAGGCCTACGAGCAGTACTTC. Translation: CASGLGQGKAYEQYF.

The genes are TRBV7-2 and TRBJ2-1, with no clear D. Trimming took off 5 bases at V and 4 bases at J, with 21 bases between the two ends. CDR3 length equals 17 residues. Looked up from germline, CDR1 is SGHTA and CDR2 is FQGNSA. The CDR3 protein is CASSHVSSQTLYNEQFF. The CDR3 coding sequence is TGTGCCAGCAGCCACGTGAGTAGCCAGACCCTTTACAATGAGCAGTTCTTC. The entire variable domain, with the rest obtained from reference TRBV7-2 and TRBJ2-1, is as follows: GAGVSQSPSNKVTEKGKDVELRCDPISGHTALYWYRQSLGQGLEFLIYFQGNSAPDKSGLPSDRFSAERTGGSVSTLTIQRTQQEDSAVYLCASSHVSSQTLYNEQFFGPGTRLTVL.

The genes are TRBV20-1 and TRBJ1-1; D is perhaps TRBD1 (5 bases). The CDR3 length is 12 residues. Germline values: CDR1 DFQATT, CDR2 SNEGSKA (reference sequence). V dropped 6 bases and J dropped 11 bases, with 19 bases sitting between them. The CDR3 DNA is TGCAGTGCCCGGTTGCCAGGGCGAACGGCTTTCTTT. Its translation is CSARLPGRTAFF.

Concerning this clonotype: A read error is likely, as this CDR3 ends without the conserved phenylalanine or tryptophan. This chain uses TRBV20-1 with TRBJ2-1, with 7 bases aligning to TRBD2. Judging by the DNA end, TRBJ2-7 fits better; the J call may be wrong. The CDR3 runs 16 residues. The germline V gene encodes CDR1 DFQATT and CDR2 SNEGSKA (reference sequence). CDR3 region: CSARSMGGPSYNEQYY. CDR3 sequence (DNA): TGCAGTGCTAGGTCGATGGGAGGGCCCTCCTACAATGAGCAGTACTAC.

This clonotype appeared a few times. The V and J genes are TRBV10-3 and TRBJ2-1; D gene ambiguous. Trimming cost V 4 bases and J 5 bases, with 15 bases left between them. Germline V gene sequence: CDR1 ENHRY, CDR2 SYGVKD. The CDR3 spans 15 residues. CDR3 sequence: CAISASGMMHNEQFF. The CDR3 region has the DNA TGTGCCATCAGTGCGTCGGGTATGATGCACAATGAGCAGTTCTTC.

This clonotype was seen a few times. This chain joins TRBV4-3 and TRBJ2-7; D unresolved. Trimming cost V 0 bases and J 5 bases, with 14 bases left between them. CDR1 LGHNA and CDR2 YSLEER come from the germline V gene. This CDR3 comprises 15 residues. The CDR3 nucleotides read TGCGCCAGCAGCCAAGATCTGGGAACTCTCCACGAGCAGTACTTC. Translation gives CASSQDLGTLHEQYF.

The chain has TRBV20-1 and TRBJ2-1; 14 bases align to TRBD2. There are 19 residues in the CDR3. The germline gives CDR1 DFQATT, CDR2 SNEGSKA (reference sequence). The V segment lost 2 bases and the J segment 0 bases; nucleotides outside the gene matches: 9. The CDR3 sequence: CSARPGLAGVDVSYNEQFF. CDR3 DNA sequence: TGCAGTGCTAGACCGGGACTAGCGGGAGTGGATGTCTCCTACAATGAGCAGTTCTTC.

This clonotype was observed a handful of times. This rearrangement joins TRBV4-1 to TRBJ2-1; TRBD1 aligns across 9 bases. Germline V lookup: CDR1 MGHRA, CDR2 YSYEKL. The CDR3 contains 15 residues. With 6 bases clipped from V and 6 bases from J, the junction kept 9 bases outside the gene matches. CDR3 coding DNA: TGCGCCAGCAGATCTCCAGGGGACAGGGTCAATGAGCAGTTCTTC. Translating it yields CASRSPGDRVNEQFF.

V gene TRBV29-1 combines with J gene TRBJ1-5; D gene ambiguous. The CDR3 totals 14 residues. Germline V gene sequence: CDR1 SQVTM, CDR2 ANQGSEA. The V and J ends lost 4 bases and 3 bases respectively, with 13 bases between them. CDR3: CSVAEADPNQPQHF. The CDR3 nucleotides are TGCAGCGTTGCGGAGGCGGATCCCAATCAGCCCCAGCATTTT.

This clonotype was counted only a few times. This chain links TRBV20-1 with TRBJ2-3, with D perhaps being TRBD1 or TRBD2 (5 bases each). Per germline, CDR1 DFQATT and CDR2 SNEGSKA (reference sequence). This CDR3 region has 15 residues. V was trimmed by 3 bases and J by 2 bases, leaving 15 bases between them. The CDR3 DNA reads TGCAGTGCTAGGGGGGAAGAGCGGAACACAGATACGCAGTATTTT. Protein: CSARGEERNTDTQYF.

This sequence joins TRBV12-3 or TRBV12-4 and TRBJ2-7; 7 bases are shared with TRBD2. With 6 bases clipped from V and 0 bases from J, the junction kept 5 bases outside the gene matches. The CDR3 contains 14 residues. The CDR3 DNA sequence: TGTGCCAGCAGGGCTAGCGGAAGCTCCTACGAGCAGTACTTC. This gives the protein CASRASGSSYEQYF.

This clonotype was recorded once. The rearrangement links TRBV19 to TRBJ2-4; no clear D. The J call may not be correct, given that the DNA end is closer to TRBJ2-7. There are 15 residues in the CDR3. Germline CDR1 reads LNHDA; CDR2 reads SQIVND (reference sequence). CDR3 amino acids: CASSIKTGWGYEQYF. The CDR3 DNA sequence: TGTGCCAGTAGTATAAAAACTGGGTGGGGCTACGAGCAGTACTTC.

V and J are TRBV20-1 and TRBJ2-1; 10 nucleotides match TRBD2. Germline values: CDR1 DFQATT, CDR2 SNEGSKA (reference sequence). The CDR3 has 12 residues. V lost 7 bases to trimming and J lost 6 bases; unmatched junction nucleotides: 3. The CDR3 here is CSVSGRINEQFF. CDR3 DNA sequence: TGCAGTGTTAGCGGGAGGATCAATGAGCAGTTCTTC.

This clonotype came up many times. The rearrangement joins TRBV29-1 to TRBJ2-1; D unclear. This CDR3 has 11 residues. The V end lost 6 bases, the J end lost 8 bases, and 11 bases lay between the germline ends. CDR1 and CDR2 (germline): SQVTM, ANQGSEA. CDR3 DNA sequence: TGCAGCGTCCTGGATGAACATGAGCAGTTCTTC. As protein: CSVLDEHEQFF.

This clonotype was observed at least ten times. One junction end disagrees with the germline gene, perhaps due to a read error. The rearrangement uses TRBV5-1 and TRBJ1-5, with D tentatively TRBD1 (6 bases). The CDR3 contains 13 residues. The germline CDR1 and CDR2 sequences are SGHRS and YFSETQ. Here the CDR3 DNA reads TGTGCCAGCAGCCCGGACAGTAATCAGCCCCAGCATTTT. Amino acid sequence: CASSPDSNQPQHF.

J is TRBJ1-1 and V is TRBV20-1; the D is unclear. CDR1 and CDR2 from the germline V gene are DFQATT and SNEGSKA (reference sequence). The germline V and J ends were trimmed by 4 bases and 6 bases, with 12 bases remaining between them. This CDR3 region has 12 residues. Here the CDR3 reads CSANEVGAEAFF. DNA of the CDR3: TGCAGTGCTAACGAGGTTGGGGCTGAAGCTTTCTTT.

V usage is TRBV6-5 and J usage is TRBJ1-5; D may be TRBD1 (5 bases). Germline CDR1 reads MNHEY; CDR2 reads SVGAGI. CDR3 size: 14 residues. The germline V and J ends were trimmed by 0 bases and 5 bases, with 8 bases remaining between them. The CDR3 nucleotides are TGTGCCAGCAGTTACTCCGACAGTGATCAGCCCCAGCATTTT. Residues: CASSYSDSDQPQHF.

V and J are TRBV24-1 and TRBJ2-5, with D possibly TRBD1 on 5 matching bases. V was pared by 0 bases and J by 5 bases, with 12 bases between. There are 15 residues in the CDR3. Germline-derived CDR1 and CDR2 are KGHDR and SFDVKD. As DNA, the CDR3 is TGTGCCACCAGTGATTTGAAGGGGCCTCGGGAGACCCAGTACTTC. It translates to CATSDLKGPRETQYF.

The chain uses TRBV20-1 and TRBJ1-2; D might be TRBD1 (6 bases). Germline assignment: CDR1 DFQATT and CDR2 SNEGSKA (reference sequence). The CDR3 loop spans 13 amino acids. Trimming pared 4 bases from V and 4 bases from J, leaving 13 bases between. This chain's CDR3 is CSATRLGAYGYTF. In DNA, the CDR3 is TGCAGTGCTACCCGCCTGGGGGCCTATGGCTACACCTTC.

The chain links TRBV12-3 or TRBV12-4 to TRBJ1-1, with D hard to call. The CDR3 has 12 residues. Between the trimmed V and J ends, which lost 3 bases and 6 bases, there was a span of 8 bases. The chain's CDR3 is CASSLNRPEAFF. The CDR3 DNA sequence: TGTGCCAGCAGTTTGAACAGACCTGAAGCTTTCTTT.

The rearrangement uses TRBV25-1 and TRBJ2-3; TRBD1 agrees at 7 bases. Germline CDR1 and CDR2: MGHDK and SYGVNS. The CDR3 length is 14 residues. V was clipped by 7 bases and J by 4 bases; unmatched bases: 8. The DNA of the CDR3 is TGTGCCAGCACTCGACAGGGCCTCCCAGATACGCAGTATTTT. It yields the protein CASTRQGLPDTQYF.

This clonotype has more than one count but fewer than ten. This sequence joins TRBV12-5 and TRBJ2-1; perhaps TRBD1 as D (6 bases). V gave up 0 bases and J gave up 8 bases, with 11 bases separating them. CDR3 size: 14 residues. Germline V CDR1 and CDR2: LGHNT, FRNRAP. In DNA form, the CDR3 reads TGTGCTAGTGGTTTGGTTGGGGGCATCGATGAGCAGTTCTTC. This sequence encodes CASGLVGGIDEQFF. The complete variable domain, with remaining parts taken from reference TRBV12-5 and TRBJ2-1, reads DARVTQTPRHKVTEMGQEVTMRCQPILGHNTVFWYRQTMMQGLELLAYFRNRAPLDDSGMPKDRFSAEMPDATLATLKIQPSEPRDSAVYFCASGLVGGIDEQFFGPGTRLTVL.

The rearrangement joins TRBV27 to TRBJ2-5; 10 bases line up with TRBD1. The CDR3 loop spans 16 amino acids. CDR1 is MNHEY, CDR2 SMNVEV, per germline (reference sequence). Losses at the gene ends were 4 bases for V and 7 bases for J; bases not matched to a gene: 12. The CDR3 DNA reads TGTGCCAGCAGTTCAACCCTTGACAGGGGGCAGGTGACCCAGTACTTC. As protein: CASSSTLDRGQVTQYF.

V is TRBV12-3 or TRBV12-4 and J is TRBJ2-3; D gene uncertain. There are 14 residues in the CDR3. With 5 bases removed from V and 2 bases from J, the gap between germline ends came to 11 bases. In DNA, the CDR3 is TGTGCCAGCAGTGTAGGGCAGGACACAGATACGCAGTATTTT. Protein: CASSVGQDTDTQYF.